The source of this T cell receptor beta chain is a study of control samples from healthy donors and cancer patients. Germline CDR1 reads KGHDR; CDR2 reads SFDVKD. The CDR3 runs 13 residues. Trimming took off 7 bases at V and 0 bases at J, with 8 bases between the two ends. Sequenced by immunoSEQ multiplex PCR; TCRdb stores in-frame clones only, minus some. The profile shows around 110,000 clones, 93% of them singletons. This chain uses TRBV24-1 with TRBJ1-1; D not resolved. This TCR was sampled from a man in his thirties or forties in good health. Sequencing was done on a sample of blood. For the CDR3, the DNA is TGTGCCACCAGGTATTCGATGAACACTGAAGCTTTCTTT. This translates into CATRYSMNTEAFF.